The present TCR beta chain was sequenced within a study of T cell responses to AZD1222 COVID-19 vaccine. Study summary: Pooled in the analysis were second doses at about 4 or about 12 weeks. Study-level results: Spike-specific TCR repertoires showed rising breadth and depth after two AZD1222 doses. Just a handful of AZD1222 recipients were seropositive at baseline. Donors, mostly white British, included more females; clonal diversity was possibly underestimated.

The assay was immunoSEQ multiplex PCR, and TCRdb's table has in-frame clones only and misses some. The sample contains about 35,000 clones, 70% to 90% of which appear only once. As regards this clone: Its antigen remains unidentified.

V was cut by 4 bases and J by 1 base, with 16 bases left in between. Germline-derived CDR1 and CDR2 are LGHNA and YSLEER. This CDR3 is built from 16 residues. Sequencing used peripheral blood, obtained on day 0 of AZD1222 vaccination. This chain connects TRBV4-3 to TRBJ1-2; unclear D gene. This receptor was obtained from an adult in good health. The chain's CDR3 is CASSRDGNDLNYGYTF. The CDR3, as DNA: TGCGCCAGCAGCCGGGATGGTAACGATCTTAACTATGGCTACACCTTC.